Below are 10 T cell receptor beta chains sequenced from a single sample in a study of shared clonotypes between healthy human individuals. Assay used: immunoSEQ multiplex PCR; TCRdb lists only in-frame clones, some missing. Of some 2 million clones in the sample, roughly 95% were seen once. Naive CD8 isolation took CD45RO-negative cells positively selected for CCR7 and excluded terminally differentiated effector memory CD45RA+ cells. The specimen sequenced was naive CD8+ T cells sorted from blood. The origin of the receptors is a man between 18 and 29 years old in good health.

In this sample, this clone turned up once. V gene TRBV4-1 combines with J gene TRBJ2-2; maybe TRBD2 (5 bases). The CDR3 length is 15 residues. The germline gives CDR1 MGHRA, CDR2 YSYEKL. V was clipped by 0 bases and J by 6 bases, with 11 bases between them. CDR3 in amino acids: CASSQDPASSGELFF. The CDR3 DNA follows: TGCGCCAGCAGCCAAGATCCCGCTAGCTCCGGGGAGCTGTTTTTT.

The CDR3 reads CASGLWSTRQETQYF. The CDR3 region has the DNA TGTGCTAGTGGTTTGTGGTCAACCAGGCAAGAGACCCAGTACTTC. The rearrangement uses TRBV12-5 and TRBJ2-5; D gene uncertain. CDR3 length equals 15 residues. Germline V gives CDR1 LGHNT, CDR2 FRNRAP. With 2 bases removed from V and 2 bases from J, the gap between germline ends came to 12 bases.

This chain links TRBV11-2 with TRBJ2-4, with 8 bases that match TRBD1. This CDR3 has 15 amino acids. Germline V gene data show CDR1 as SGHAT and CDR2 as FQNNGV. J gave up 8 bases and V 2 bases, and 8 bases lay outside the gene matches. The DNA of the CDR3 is TGTGCCAGCAGCTTACCGGCAGGGACAGGAGACATTCAGTACTTC. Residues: CASSLPAGTGDIQYF.

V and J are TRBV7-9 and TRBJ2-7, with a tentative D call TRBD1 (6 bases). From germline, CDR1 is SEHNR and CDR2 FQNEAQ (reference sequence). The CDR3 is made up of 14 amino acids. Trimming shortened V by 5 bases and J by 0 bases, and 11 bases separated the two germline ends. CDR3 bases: TGTGCCAGCAGCCGACAGGACCTCTCCTACGAGCAGTACTTC. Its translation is CASSRQDLSYEQYF.

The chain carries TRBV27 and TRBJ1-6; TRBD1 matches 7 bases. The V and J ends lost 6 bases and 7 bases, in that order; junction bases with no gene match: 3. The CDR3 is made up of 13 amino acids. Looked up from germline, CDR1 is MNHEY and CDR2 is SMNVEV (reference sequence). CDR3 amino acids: CASRTGVNSPLHF. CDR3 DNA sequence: TGTGCCAGCAGAACAGGGGTAAATTCACCCCTCCACTTT.

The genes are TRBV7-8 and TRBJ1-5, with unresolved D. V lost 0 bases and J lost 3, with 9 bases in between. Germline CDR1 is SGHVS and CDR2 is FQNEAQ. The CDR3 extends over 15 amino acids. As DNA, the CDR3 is TGTGCCAGCAGCTTAGCTCAGTTGACCAATCAGCCCCAGCATTTT. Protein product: CASSLAQLTNQPQHF.

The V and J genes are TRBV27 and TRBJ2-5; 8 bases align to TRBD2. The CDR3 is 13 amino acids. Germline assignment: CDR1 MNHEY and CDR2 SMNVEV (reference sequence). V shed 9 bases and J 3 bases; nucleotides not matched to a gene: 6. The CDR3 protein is CASLGRGEETQYF. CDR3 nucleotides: TGTGCCAGTCTAGGGCGGGGGGAAGAGACCCAGTACTTC.

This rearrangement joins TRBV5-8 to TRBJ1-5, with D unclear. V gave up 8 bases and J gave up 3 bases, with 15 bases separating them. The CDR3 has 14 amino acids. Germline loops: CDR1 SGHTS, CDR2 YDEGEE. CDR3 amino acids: CASSYFDPNQPQHF. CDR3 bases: TGTGCCAGTTCTTACTTCGACCCCAATCAGCCCCAGCATTTT.

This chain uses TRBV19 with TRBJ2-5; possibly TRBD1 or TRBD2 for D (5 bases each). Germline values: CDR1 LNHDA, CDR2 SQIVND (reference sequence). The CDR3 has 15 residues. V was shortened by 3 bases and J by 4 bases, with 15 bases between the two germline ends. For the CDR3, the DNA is TGTGCCAGTAGTATTTGGGACGAAAAGGGAGAGACCCAGTACTTC. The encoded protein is CASSIWDEKGETQYF.

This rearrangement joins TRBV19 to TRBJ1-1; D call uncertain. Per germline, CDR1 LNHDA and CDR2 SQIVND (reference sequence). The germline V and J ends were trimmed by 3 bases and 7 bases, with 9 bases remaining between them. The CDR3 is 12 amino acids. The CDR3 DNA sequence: TGTGCCAGTAGTATTGGTGTGGGTGAAGCTTTCTTT. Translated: CASSIGVGEAFF.